Below, 13 T cell receptor beta chains from the same sample are listed, as sequenced in a study of glioma-infiltrating T cells after dendritic cell vaccination. Profiling relied on immunoSEQ multiplex PCR, and the TCRdb table lists in-frame clones only, not all of them. The sample has 55,000 to 75,000 clones; around 81% are singletons. The material was blood, obtained before dendritic cell vaccination. All receptors derive from a human donor with glioblastoma.

The chain joins TRBV6-1 to TRBJ1-4, with D possibly being TRBD1 (6 bases). Trimming left V 6 bases short and J 8 bases short, with 19 bases between. Germline V CDR1 and CDR2: MNHNS, SASEGT. The CDR3 contains 15 residues. DNA of the CDR3: TGTGCCAGCAGCGGGTGGGGGCCCCGAGGGGAAAAACTGTTTTTT. Protein: CASSGWGPRGEKLFF.

The chain joins TRBV7-9 to TRBJ2-3; 14 bases map to TRBD2. Trimming removed 5 bases from V and 3 bases from J; junction bases left unmatched: 10. Looked up from germline, CDR1 is SEHNR and CDR2 is FQNEAQ (reference sequence). The CDR3 consists of 18 residues. CDR3 bases: TGTGCCAGCAGCGTCGAGCCGGGACTAGCGGGGGCAACAGATACGCAGTATTTT. Its protein product is CASSVEPGLAGATDTQYF.

This sequence joins TRBV21-1 and TRBJ2-7; the table's D call, TRBD1, was not checked against the DNA. TRBV21-1 is a documented pseudogene. The length of the CDR3 is 13 residues. The CDR3 loop reads CASSKTGPEEQYF. The CDR3 region has the DNA TGTGCCAGCAGCAAGACAGGGCCTGAAGAGCAGTACTTC.

The chain combines TRBV5-1 with TRBJ1-1; maybe TRBD1 (6 bases). This CDR3 contains 13 residues. Germline V gene lookup returns CDR1 SGHRS and CDR2 YFSETQ. Trimming removed 1 base at V and 7 bases at J, with 11 bases between. The CDR3 sequence is CASSLNRDGEAFF. The CDR3 bases are TGCGCCAGCAGCTTGAACAGGGATGGTGAAGCTTTCTTT.

The V and J genes are TRBV30 and TRBJ1-5; no firm D call. V shed 1 base and J shed 2 bases, with 6 bases lying between them. CDR3 length equals 13 residues. Germline V gene sequence: CDR1 GTSNPN, CDR2 SVGIG (reference sequence). CDR3 sequence (DNA): TGTGCCTGGAGTGATACAGGCAATCAGCCCCAGCATTTT. This encodes CAWSDTGNQPQHF.

There are a few counts of this clone. This sequence joins TRBV7-6 and TRBJ2-2; 8 positions agree with TRBD1. Per the germline V gene, CDR1 is SGHVS and CDR2 is FNYEAQ. V lost 2 bases and J lost 0; bases outside the gene matches: 2. The CDR3 contains 16 residues. The CDR3 DNA reads as TGTGCCAGCAGCTTAAGGACAGGGACGAACACCGGGGAGCTGTTTTTT. Translation: CASSLRTGTNTGELFF.

The rearrangement uses TRBV11-2 and TRBJ2-3; 9 nucleotides match TRBD2. The CDR3 is 16 amino acids. The germline gives CDR1 SGHAT, CDR2 FQNNGV. V lost 0 bases, J lost 8 bases, and 9 bases stayed unmatched. The CDR3 sequence is CASSLEGGTSKGTQYF. The CDR3 DNA reads TGTGCCAGCAGCTTAGAAGGGGGGACTAGCAAGGGTACGCAGTATTTT.

This chain joins TRBV4-2 and TRBJ2-2; 8 bases are shared with TRBD2. The CDR3 is made up of 15 amino acids. V gave up 1 base and J gave up 3 bases; unmatched junction bases: 1. The germline V gene has CDR1 LGHNA and CDR2 YNFKEQ. The CDR3 nucleotides read TGTGCCAGCAGCCAAGCGGGAGGGGACACCGGGGAGCTGTTTTTT. Encoded protein: CASSQAGGDTGELFF.

The J gene is TRBJ1-5, the V gene TRBV4-1; D is ambiguous. Trimming stripped 4 bases from V and 4 bases from J, with 8 bases between. The V gene's germline CDR1 is MGHRA and CDR2 YSYEKL. The CDR3 has 13 residues. CDR3 DNA: TGCGCCAGCAGCCTAGAGCGGAATCAGCCCCAGCATTTT. It yields the protein CASSLERNQPQHF.

The chain combines TRBV2 with TRBJ1-1, with 7 bases identical to TRBD1. The ends lost 7 bases at V and 3 bases at J; junction bases unmatched: 8. The germline CDR1 and CDR2 sequences are SNHLY and FYNNEI. This CDR3 spans 14 amino acids. The chain's CDR3 is CASTPGGSDTEAFF. The CDR3, as DNA: TGTGCCAGCACACCAGGGGGGTCGGACACTGAAGCTTTCTTT.

The chain links TRBV19 to TRBJ1-1; D may be TRBD1 (5 bases). The V and J ends lost 5 bases and 4 bases respectively, with 14 bases between them. Germline loops: CDR1 LNHDA, CDR2 SQIVND (reference sequence). This CDR3 has 14 residues. The CDR3 bases are TGTGCCAGTAGTTTGACAGCCCTGGGCACTGAAGCTTTCTTT. This encodes CASSLTALGTEAFF.

This chain uses TRBV9 with TRBJ1-1, with D tentatively TRBD1 (6 bases). The CDR3 is 14 amino acids. Germline V gives CDR1 SGDLS, CDR2 YYNGEE. Trimming cost V 4 bases and J 1 base, with 11 bases left between them. The CDR3 DNA is TGTGCCAGCAGCCACACGGGACAGAACACTGAAGCTTTCTTT. It is translated as CASSHTGQNTEAFF.

The chain recombines TRBV2 with TRBJ2-3; a possible D gene is TRBD1 (6 bases). Trimming cost V 11 bases and J 2 bases, with 14 bases left between them. CDR3 length: 13 amino acids. Germline V gene sequence: CDR1 SNHLY, CDR2 FYNNEI. CDR3 amino acids: CAVTGTPTDTQYF. CDR3 nucleotide sequence: TGTGCCGTAACCGGGACACCCACAGATACGCAGTATTTT.